Listed below are T cell receptor beta chains from one sample, sequenced in a study of cytomegalovirus exposure and HLA in healthy donors. Clones were sequenced by immunoSEQ multiplex PCR, and TCRdb holds only the in-frame ones, with some missing. The repertoire holds about 120,000 clones, with about 10% as singletons. The specimen was PBMCs. The receptor set was obtained from a woman aged 18-30 years in good health and CMV-seropositive. Both conserved end residues are part of each CDR3. The D gene is left open where the match is weak. Clone size is shown for a subset of rows, as once, few, many or a class of expanded clone.

clone_size: .; d_call: TRBD1; j_call: TRBJ1-1; v_call: TRBV11-1; cdr3_nt: TGTGCCAGCAGCTCCACAGGGGTGAACACTGAAGCTTTCTTT; cdr3_aa: CASSSTGVNTEAFF
clone_size: .; d_call: .; j_call: TRBJ2-7; v_call: TRBV28; cdr3_nt: TGTGCCAGCAGTTTAACTCCGGGACTGGACGTCGAGCAGTACTTC; cdr3_aa: CASSLTPGLDVEQYF
clone_size: .; d_call: .; j_call: TRBJ2-7; v_call: TRBV7-2; cdr3_nt: TGTGCCAGCAGCTTGGCCCAGCGCTACGAGCAGTACTTC; cdr3_aa: CASSLAQRYEQYF
clone_size: .; d_call: .; j_call: TRBJ1-2; v_call: TRBV19; cdr3_nt: TGTGCCAGTACCCCAGCGCAGAACTATGGCTACACCTTC; cdr3_aa: CASTPAQNYGYTF
clone_size: few; d_call: TRBD2; j_call: TRBJ2-3; v_call: TRBV11-2; cdr3_nt: TGTGCCAGCAGCTTCCAGCCTCAAGCGGGAGCTGATACGCAGTATTTT; cdr3_aa: CASSFQPQAGADTQYF
clone_size: .; d_call: TRBD2; j_call: TRBJ2-7; v_call: TRBV11-3; cdr3_nt: TGTGCCAGCAGCTTAACCCTTAGCGGGAGAAATTCCTACGAGCAGTACTTC; cdr3_aa: CASSLTLSGRNSYEQYF
clone_size: .; d_call: TRBD2; j_call: TRBJ2-1; v_call: TRBV2; cdr3_nt: TGTGCCAGCAGGACGGGACTAGCGGGAGGGCAGTTCTTC; cdr3_aa: CASRTGLAGGQFF
clone_size: few; d_call: .; j_call: TRBJ1-1; v_call: TRBV5-1; cdr3_nt: TGCGCCAGCAGCTTTTTGGGGGGAACCACTGAAGCTTTCTTT; cdr3_aa: CASSFLGGTTEAFF
clone_size: few; d_call: .; j_call: TRBJ2-3; v_call: TRBV6-1; cdr3_nt: TGTGCCAGCAGTGAAGAAAGCCCGGGTTGGGATACGCAGTATTTT; cdr3_aa: CASSEESPGWDTQYF
clone_size: .; d_call: TRBD2; j_call: TRBJ2-5; v_call: TRBV30; cdr3_nt: TGTGCCTGGGGGCGGGAACTAGCGTACCAAGAGACCCAGTACTTC; cdr3_aa: CAWGRELAYQETQYF
clone_size: .; d_call: TRBD1; j_call: TRBJ1-6; v_call: TRBV6-1; cdr3_nt: TGTGCCAGCATGGGACAGGGGGATTCACCCCTCCACTTT; cdr3_aa: CASMGQGDSPLHF
clone_size: few; d_call: TRBD2; j_call: TRBJ2-3; v_call: TRBV27; cdr3_nt: TGTGCCAGCAGTGTCCTAGCGGGAGCCCCAGATACGCAGTATTTT; cdr3_aa: CASSVLAGAPDTQYF
clone_size: .; d_call: .; j_call: TRBJ2-5; v_call: TRBV5-1; cdr3_nt: TGCGCCAGCAGCTCCTCCGGACAGATGAGAGAGACCCAGTACTTC; cdr3_aa: CASSSSGQMRETQYF
clone_size: few; d_call: TRBD1; j_call: TRBJ1-2; v_call: TRBV6-5; cdr3_nt: TGTGCCAGCAGTCGTCCGGGACAGGGTAACTATGGCTACACCTTC; cdr3_aa: CASSRPGQGNYGYTF
clone_size: .; d_call: TRBD1; j_call: TRBJ1-2; v_call: TRBV5-1; cdr3_nt: TGCGCCAGCAGCCTCGGACAGGGAGCTAACTATGGCTACACCTTC; cdr3_aa: CASSLGQGANYGYTF
clone_size: few; d_call: .; j_call: TRBJ1-5; v_call: TRBV19; cdr3_nt: TGTGCCACATCGGACAATAGCAATCAGCCCCAGCATTTT; cdr3_aa: CATSDNSNQPQHF
clone_size: few; d_call: .; j_call: TRBJ1-2; v_call: TRBV2; cdr3_nt: TGTGCCAGCAGTGACGGCGGGGGGGCGCGAGGCTACACCTTC; cdr3_aa: CASSDGGGARGYTF
clone_size: .; d_call: .; j_call: TRBJ1-1; v_call: TRBV19; cdr3_nt: TGTGCCAGTAGTTGGCGGGGAGGTACCACTGAAGCTTTCTTT; cdr3_aa: CASSWRGGTTEAFF
clone_size: .; d_call: .; j_call: TRBJ1-2; v_call: TRBV27; cdr3_nt: TGTGCCAGCAGTTTATCTTTATCCTCGACAGTCTCCTATGGCTACACCTTC; cdr3_aa: CASSLSLSSTVSYGYTF
clone_size: few; d_call: .; j_call: TRBJ2-7; v_call: TRBV7-6; cdr3_nt: TGTGCCAGCAGCTTGGGCGGAGGGAGCTACGAGCAGTACTTC; cdr3_aa: CASSLGGGSYEQYF
clone_size: .; d_call: .; j_call: TRBJ2-3; v_call: TRBV10-3; cdr3_nt: TGTGCCATCAGTGGCCGGGGGAGCACAGATACGCAGTATTTT; cdr3_aa: CAISGRGSTDTQYF
clone_size: few; d_call: .; j_call: TRBJ1-1; v_call: TRBV4-1; cdr3_nt: TGCGCCAGCAGCCAGGGACACCGGGACGCGGTGAAGTTGATCTTT; cdr3_aa: CASSQGHRDAVKLIF
clone_size: .; d_call: TRBD1; j_call: TRBJ1-2; v_call: TRBV9; cdr3_nt: TGTGCCAGCAGCCCACGACAGGGTGGCTATGGCTACACCTTC; cdr3_aa: CASSPRQGGYGYTF
clone_size: .; d_call: .; j_call: TRBJ2-3; v_call: TRBV19; cdr3_nt: TGTGCCAGTAGCCCCGGGACTGTGATAATCACAGATACGCAGTATTTT; cdr3_aa: CASSPGTVIITDTQYF
clone_size: few; d_call: TRBD1; j_call: TRBJ1-4; v_call: TRBV10-3; cdr3_nt: TGTGCCATCAGTGACCGACAGGGACAAAAACTGTTTTTT; cdr3_aa: CAISDRQGQKLFF
clone_size: few; d_call: TRBD1; j_call: TRBJ2-6; v_call: TRBV15; cdr3_nt: TGTGCCACCAGCAGAGTTAGAGAAACAGGGGTGGCTGGGGCCAACGTCCTGACTTTC; cdr3_aa: CATSRVRETGVAGANVLTF